Shown below are 21 T cell receptor beta chains from a single sample sequenced in a study of cytomegalovirus exposure and HLA in healthy donors. Profiling relied on immunoSEQ multiplex PCR, and the TCRdb table lists in-frame clones only, not all of them. Seen here are some 350,000 clones, roughly nine tenths observed once, and the top ten hold over 1%. Specimen: PBMCs. All receptors come from a woman in her thirties in good health and CMV-seropositive.

J is TRBJ2-7 and V is TRBV4-3, with D perhaps TRBD1 (6 bases). Germline lookup yields CDR1 LGHNA and CDR2 YSLEER. This CDR3 contains 15 residues. Trimming took off 0 bases at V and 6 bases at J, with 15 bases between the two ends. The CDR3 protein is CASSQDWDNLREQYF. The CDR3 region has the DNA TGCGCCAGCAGCCAAGATTGGGACAACTTGCGCGAGCAGTACTTC.

The rearrangement joins TRBV27 to TRBJ2-3, with 10 bases lining up with TRBD2. V lost 3 bases to trimming and J lost 4 bases; unmatched junction nucleotides: 4. The CDR3 covers 15 residues. The germline gives CDR1 MNHEY, CDR2 SMNVEV (reference sequence). For the CDR3, the DNA is TGTGCCAGCAGTTTCACTAGCGGGAATTCAGATACGCAGTATTTT. Translating it yields CASSFTSGNSDTQYF.

The genes are TRBV27 and TRBJ2-1, with D maybe TRBD1 (5 bases). Germline loops: CDR1 MNHEY, CDR2 SMNVEV (reference sequence). The germline V and J ends were trimmed by 2 bases and 4 bases, with 12 bases remaining between them. The CDR3 is 15 residues long. CDR3 in amino acids: CASSLRRQSYNEQFF. DNA for the CDR3: TGTGCCAGCAGTTTAAGGCGACAGTCATACAATGAGCAGTTCTTC.

The chain uses TRBV29-1 and TRBJ2-7, with D tentatively TRBD1 (6 bases). This CDR3 region has 13 residues. The V gene's germline CDR1 is SQVTM and CDR2 ANQGSEA. V was clipped by 3 bases and J by 4 bases, with 13 bases between them. The CDR3 protein is CSVEAGAPYEQYF. CDR3 coding DNA: TGCAGCGTTGAGGCAGGGGCCCCTTACGAGCAGTACTTC.

The chain carries TRBV4-3 and TRBJ1-4; 7 bases match TRBD1. V shed 6 bases and J 8 bases; nucleotides not matched to a gene: 6. This CDR3 has 13 residues. Germline V gene lookup returns CDR1 LGHNA and CDR2 YSLEER. The CDR3 region has the DNA TGCGCCAGCAGTCGACAGGGCCGGGAAAAACTGTTTTTT. It codes for CASSRQGREKLFF.

The chain is built from TRBV28 and TRBJ1-4; 10 nucleotides align to TRBD1. CDR1 and CDR2 from the germline V gene are MDHEN and SYDVKM. The CDR3 sequence is 17 residues long. V lost 4 bases, J lost 8 bases, and 13 bases stayed unmatched. The CDR3 is CASSSVWDRGLWEKLFF. DNA of the CDR3: TGTGCCAGCAGTTCGGTTTGGGACAGGGGCCTGTGGGAAAAACTGTTTTTT.

V usage is TRBV5-1 and J usage is TRBJ2-7; D not resolved. This CDR3 spans 12 amino acids. The V end lost 0 bases, the J end lost 3 bases, and 4 bases lay between the germline ends. CDR1 and CDR2 (germline): SGHRS, YFSETQ. In DNA, the CDR3 is TGCGCCAGCAGCTTGGACCGCTACGAGCAGTACTTC. Its translation: CASSLDRYEQYF.

The rearrangement uses TRBV27 and TRBJ2-7; D unclear. The CDR3 contains 13 residues. The germline gives CDR1 MNHEY, CDR2 SMNVEV (reference sequence). The V and J ends lost 4 bases and 0 bases respectively, with 7 bases between them. The DNA for the CDR3 is TGTGCCAGCAGTTCAATCTCCTCCTACGAGCAGTACTTC. Protein product: CASSSISSYEQYF.

The V call is TRBV4-3, the J call TRBJ2-7; D might be TRBD1 (6 bases). This CDR3 has 14 residues. CDR1 is LGHNA, CDR2 YSLEER, per germline. V lost 2 bases to trimming and J lost 7 bases, with 15 bases between them. The CDR3 is CASSQNTGMGEQYF. As DNA, the CDR3 is TGCGCCAGCAGCCAAAACACAGGGATGGGGGAGCAGTACTTC.

The genes are TRBV7-2 and TRBJ2-7; D remains unclear. The CDR3 is 16 amino acids. The V end lost 7 bases, the J end lost 0 bases, and 19 bases lay between the germline ends. Germline-derived CDR1 and CDR2 are SGHTA and FQGNSA. The CDR3 reads CASTTTVGLSSYEQYF. DNA for the CDR3: TGTGCCAGCACCACGACGGTCGGCCTAAGCTCCTACGAGCAGTACTTC.

The rearrangement links TRBV7-3 to TRBJ2-3; D remains ambiguous. Trimming removed 5 bases from V and 0 bases from J, with 12 bases in between. CDR1 and CDR2 (germline): SGHTA, FQGTGA. The CDR3 contains 15 residues. The CDR3 is CASSALGSSTDTQYF. CDR3 coding DNA: TGTGCCAGCAGCGCCTTAGGTTCTAGCACAGATACGCAGTATTTT.

Comment on this clone: The same CDR3 can be traced to other DNA sequences in this sample. The chain combines TRBV6-5 with TRBJ1-2; the D is unclear. Trimming removed 5 bases at V and 2 bases at J, with 6 bases between. Germline V CDR1 and CDR2: MNHEY, SVGAGI. The CDR3 is 12 residues long. The CDR3 coding sequence is TGTGCCAGCAGTCCCTCCAACTATGGCTACACCTTC. This codes for CASSPSNYGYTF.

The V gene is TRBV5-1, the J gene TRBJ2-7, with TRBD1 matching over 12 bases. J gave up 6 bases and V 3 bases, and 7 bases lay outside the gene matches. Per the germline V gene, CDR1 is SGHRS and CDR2 is YFSETQ. CDR3 length equals 15 residues. The CDR3 reads CASSSRDRGLAEQYF. The CDR3 nucleotides are TGCGCCAGCAGCTCCCGGGACAGGGGGCTCGCCGAGCAGTACTTC.

This sequence joins TRBV7-3 and TRBJ2-3; D not resolved. The V end was cut by 1 base, the J end by 1 base, with 9 bases between. The germline gives CDR1 SGHTA, CDR2 FQGTGA. This CDR3 spans 15 amino acids. CDR3 sequence (DNA): TGTGCCAGCAGCTTAATGGGTGGGGGCACAGATACGCAGTATTTT. It specifies CASSLMGGGTDTQYF. Looking up the rest from reference TRBV7-3 and TRBJ2-3 gives the full variable domain: GAGVSQTPSNKVTEKGKYVELRCDPISGHTALYWYRQSLGQGPEFLIYFQGTGAADDSGLPNDRFFAVRPEGSVSTLKIQRTERGDSAVYLCASSLMGGGTDTQYFGPGTRLTVL.

This clone was seen a single time. V gene TRBV28 combines with J gene TRBJ1-1; TRBD1 matches at 8 bases. J lost 2 bases, V lost 3 bases, and 5 bases had no gene match. The CDR3 has 15 residues. Germline V gene sequence: CDR1 MDHEN, CDR2 SYDVKM. CDR3 in amino acids: CASSFGDRKNTEAFF. The DNA of the CDR3 is TGTGCCAGCAGTTTTGGGGACAGGAAAAACACTGAAGCTTTCTTT. Together with reference TRBV28 and TRBJ1-1, the CDR3 gives the full variable domain: DVKVTQSSRYLVKRTGEKVFLECVQDMDHENMFWYRQDPGLGLRLIYFSYDVKMKEKGDIPEGYSVSREKKERFSLILESASTNQTSMYLCASSFGDRKNTEAFFGQGTRLTVV.

The gene calls are TRBV29-1 and TRBJ2-3, with 9 bases identical to TRBD2. This CDR3 comprises 16 residues. J lost 1 base, V lost 4 bases, and 9 bases had no gene match. Germline loops: CDR1 SQVTM, CDR2 ANQGSEA. CDR3 bases: TGCAGCGTTGTATCGGGGTGGACTAGCGGCACAGATACGCAGTATTTT. It translates to CSVVSGWTSGTDTQYF.

V is TRBV30 and J is TRBJ1-4; no firm D call. Between the trimmed V and J ends, which lost 4 bases and 5 bases, there was a span of 5 bases. There are 11 residues in the CDR3. Germline CDR1 reads GTSNPN; CDR2 reads SVGIG (reference sequence). CDR3 in DNA: TGTGCCTGGACTGGGAATGAAAAACTGTTTTTT. Protein product: CAWTGNEKLFF.

The J gene is TRBJ1-5, the V gene TRBV6-5; 8 positions match TRBD1. Germline CDR1 is MNHEY and CDR2 is SVGAGI. This CDR3 is built from 15 residues. V was pared by 2 bases and J by 5 bases, with 5 bases of the junction left unmatched. The CDR3, as DNA: TGTGCCAGCAGTTACAGGGGACAGGCGGATCAGCCCCAGCATTTT. It codes for CASSYRGQADQPQHF.

This clone appeared once. The gene calls are TRBV10-2 and TRBJ2-1; 11 nucleotides align to TRBD2. The germline V gene encodes CDR1 WSHSY and CDR2 SAAADI. This CDR3 spans 14 amino acids. The V segment lost 6 bases and the J segment 7 bases; nucleotides outside the gene matches: 5. CDR3 bases: TGCGCCAGCAGCGACAGACTAGCGGGAAATGAGCAGTTCTTC. It yields the protein CASSDRLAGNEQFF.

Remarks on this clone: Other DNA sequences in this sample translate to the same CDR3. This chain uses TRBV5-4 with TRBJ1-5, with no clear D. Germline CDR1 reads SGHNT; CDR2 reads YYREEE (reference sequence). Trimming cost V 4 bases and J 0 bases, with 5 bases left between them. This CDR3 has 13 amino acids. CDR3 sequence: CASSLNSNQPQHF. CDR3 DNA: TGTGCCAGCAGCCTCAATAGCAATCAGCCCCAGCATTTT.

The chain combines TRBV28 with TRBJ2-2; either TRBD1 or TRBD2 may fit D (5 bases each). The CDR3 runs to 17 residues. Trimming removed 0 bases at V and 1 base at J, with 12 bases between. Germline CDR1 MDHEN, CDR2 SYDVKM. CDR3 in amino acids: CASSLWGVDRNTGELFF. CDR3 sequence (DNA): TGTGCCAGCAGTTTATGGGGGGTTGACAGGAACACCGGGGAGCTGTTTTTT. Drawing the rest from reference TRBV28 and TRBJ2-2, the complete variable domain is DVKVTQSSRYLVKRTGEKVFLECVQDMDHENMFWYRQDPGLGLRLIYFSYDVKMKEKGDIPEGYSVSREKKERFSLILESASTNQTSMYLCASSLWGVDRNTGELFFGEGSRLTVL.